This TCR beta chain emerged from a study of blood T cell repertoires in COVID-19. Study-level information: Acute and convalescent COVID-19 specimens originated in the United States, Italy and Spain. PBMCs, B-cell-depleted T cells, or T cells provided the cDNA or gDNA that made up the material.

Source study methods: Estimation of nucleated cell counts was performed using reference gene primer amplification. Only in-frame clones appear in the TCRdb table, and some are missing; sequencing was by immunoSEQ multiplex PCR. D and trimming come from the DNA, and the V and J calls and clone size come from that table. The table includes about 180,000 clones, approximately 80% detected once. Per germline, CDR1 MDHEN and CDR2 SYDVKM. V was cut by 6 bases and J by 7 bases, with 22 bases left in between. The CDR3 sequence is 16 residues long. This chain joins TRBV28 and TRBJ1-5, with TRBD1 as a possible D gene (5 bases). The sample consisted of peripheral blood. The clonotype comes from a human donor in a cohort sampled during active COVID-19. The CDR3 is CASRSPPGYSFQPQHF. The DNA for the CDR3 is TGTGCCAGCAGGAGCCCTCCAGGGTATTCATTCCAGCCCCAGCATTTT.